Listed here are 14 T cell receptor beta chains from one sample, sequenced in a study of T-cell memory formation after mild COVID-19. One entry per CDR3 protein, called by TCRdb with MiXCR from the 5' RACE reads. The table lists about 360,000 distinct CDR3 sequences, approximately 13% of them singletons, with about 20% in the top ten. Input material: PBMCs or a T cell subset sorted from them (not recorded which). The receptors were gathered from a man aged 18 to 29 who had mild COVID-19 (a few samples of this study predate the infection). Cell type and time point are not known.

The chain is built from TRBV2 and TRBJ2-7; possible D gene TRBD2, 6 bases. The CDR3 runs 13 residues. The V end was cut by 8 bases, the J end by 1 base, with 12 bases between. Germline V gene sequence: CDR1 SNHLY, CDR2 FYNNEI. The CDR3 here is CASGGTPSYEQYF. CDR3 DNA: TGTGCCAGCGGAGGGACTCCTTCCTACGAGCAGTACTTC.

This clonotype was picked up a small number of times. CDR3 sequence (DNA): TGTGCCAGCAGTCCGACAGCAAGTAACGGGGAGCTGTTTTTT. Protein product: CASSPTASNGELFF. This chain links TRBV3-1 with TRBJ2-2, with D maybe TRBD1 (5 bases). This CDR3 has 14 residues. The germline V gene has CDR1 LGHDT and CDR2 YNNKEL (reference sequence). V lost 6 bases and J lost 7, with 15 bases in between.

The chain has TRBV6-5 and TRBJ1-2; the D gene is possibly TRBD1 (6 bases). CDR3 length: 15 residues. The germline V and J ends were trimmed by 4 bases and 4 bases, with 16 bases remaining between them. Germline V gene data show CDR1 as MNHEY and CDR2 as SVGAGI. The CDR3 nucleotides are TGTGCCAGCAGTTTTCGGGACACCAACCCCTATGGCTACACCTTC. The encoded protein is CASSFRDTNPYGYTF.

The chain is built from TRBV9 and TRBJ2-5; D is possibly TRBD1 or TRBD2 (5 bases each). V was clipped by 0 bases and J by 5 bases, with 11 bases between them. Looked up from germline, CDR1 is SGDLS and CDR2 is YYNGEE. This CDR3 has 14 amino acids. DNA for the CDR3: TGTGCCAGCAGCGTAGCGCCCAGGGAGGAGACCCAGTACTTC. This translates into CASSVAPREETQYF.

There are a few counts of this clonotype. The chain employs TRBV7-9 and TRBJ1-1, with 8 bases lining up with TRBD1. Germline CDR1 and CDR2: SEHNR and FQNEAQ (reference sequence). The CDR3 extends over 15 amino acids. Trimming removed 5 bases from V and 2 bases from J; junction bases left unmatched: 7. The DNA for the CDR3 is TGTGCCAGCAGCGCTGGACAGGGATTAAACACTGAAGCTTTCTTT. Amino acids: CASSAGQGLNTEAFF.

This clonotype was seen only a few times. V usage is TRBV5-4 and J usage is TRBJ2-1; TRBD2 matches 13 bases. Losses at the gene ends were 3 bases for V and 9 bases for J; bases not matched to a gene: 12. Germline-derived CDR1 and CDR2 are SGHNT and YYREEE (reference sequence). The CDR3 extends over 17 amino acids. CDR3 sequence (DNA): TGTGCCAGCAGCTCCGGGACTAGCGGGGAACGATCTGCTGAGCAGTTCTTC. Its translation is CASSSGTSGERSAEQFF.

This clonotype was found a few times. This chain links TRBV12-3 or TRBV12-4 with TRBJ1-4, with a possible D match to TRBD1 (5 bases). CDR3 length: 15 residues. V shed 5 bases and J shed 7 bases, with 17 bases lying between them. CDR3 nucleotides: TGTGCCAGCAGTCGCCCCGGGGGGATGGGTGAAAAACTGTTTTTT. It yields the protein CASSRPGGMGEKLFF.

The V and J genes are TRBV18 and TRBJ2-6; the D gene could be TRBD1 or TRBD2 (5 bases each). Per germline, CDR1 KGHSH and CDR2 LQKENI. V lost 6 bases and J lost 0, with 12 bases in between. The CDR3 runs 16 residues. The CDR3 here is CASSPTGTSGANVLTF. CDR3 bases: TGTGCCAGCTCCCCAACGGGGACCTCTGGGGCCAACGTCCTGACTTTC.

The CDR3 nucleotides are TGTGCCAGCAGACCTGACAGGGGACAAGAGACCCAGTACTTC. Residues: CASRPDRGQETQYF. V and J are TRBV7-2 and TRBJ2-5; 8 positions match TRBD1. The CDR3 extends over 14 amino acids. CDR1 is SGHTA, CDR2 FQGNSA, per germline. The junction had 5 bases not matched to a gene; V was cut back by 6 bases and J by 2 bases.

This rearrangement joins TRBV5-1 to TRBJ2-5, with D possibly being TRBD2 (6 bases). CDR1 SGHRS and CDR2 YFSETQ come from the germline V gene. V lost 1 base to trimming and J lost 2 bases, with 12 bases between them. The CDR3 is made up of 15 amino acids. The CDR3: CASSLFGTAQETQYF. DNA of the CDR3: TGCGCCAGCAGCTTGTTCGGGACTGCTCAAGAGACCCAGTACTTC.

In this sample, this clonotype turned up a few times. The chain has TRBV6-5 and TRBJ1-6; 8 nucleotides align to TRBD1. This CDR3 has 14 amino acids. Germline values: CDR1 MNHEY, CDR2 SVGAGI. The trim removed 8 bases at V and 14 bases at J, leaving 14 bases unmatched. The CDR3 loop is CASHTGQGRKALHF. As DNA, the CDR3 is TGTGCCAGCCATACCGGACAGGGAAGAAAGGCCCTCCACTTT.

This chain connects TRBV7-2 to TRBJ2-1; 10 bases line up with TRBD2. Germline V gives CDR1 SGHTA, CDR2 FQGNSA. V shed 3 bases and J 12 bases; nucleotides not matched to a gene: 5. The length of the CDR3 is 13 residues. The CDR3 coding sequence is TGTGCCAGCAGCTTTGACTCTAGCGGGGGGCAGTTCTTC. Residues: CASSFDSSGGQFF.

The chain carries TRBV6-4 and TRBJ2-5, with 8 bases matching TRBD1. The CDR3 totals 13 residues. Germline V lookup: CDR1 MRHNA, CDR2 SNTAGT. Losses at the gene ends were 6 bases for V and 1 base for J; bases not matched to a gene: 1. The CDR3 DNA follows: TGTGCCAGCAGAGGGACAGGCCAAGAGACCCAGTACTTC. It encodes CASRGTGQETQYF.

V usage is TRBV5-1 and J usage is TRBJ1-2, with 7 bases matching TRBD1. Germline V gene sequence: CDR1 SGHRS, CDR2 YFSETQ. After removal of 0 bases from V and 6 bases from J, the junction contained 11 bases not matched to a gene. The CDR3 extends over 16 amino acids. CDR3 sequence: CASSLGLRGLGDGYTF. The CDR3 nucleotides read TGCGCCAGCAGCTTGGGATTAAGGGGGCTTGGCGATGGCTACACCTTC.